The 26 T cell receptor beta chains below were found in one sample sequenced in a study of T cell changes during pregnancy in multiple sclerosis. Produced via immunoSEQ multiplex PCR; TCRdb's table is partial and in-frame only. The sample has some 70,000 clones; approximately 90% are singletons. The sample was peripheral blood, taken in the third trimester of pregnancy. These receptors all come from a female donor with multiple sclerosis, enrolled in a pregnancy study.

This sequence joins TRBV9 and TRBJ2-3; 11 bases fit TRBD2. The CDR3 has 17 amino acids. The ends lost 2 bases at V and 0 bases at J; junction bases unmatched: 5. Germline lookup yields CDR1 SGDLS and CDR2 YYNGEE. As DNA, the CDR3 is TGTGCCAGCAGCGTTAAGGGACTAGCGGTGAGCACAGATACGCAGTATTTT. Translating it yields CASSVKGLAVSTDTQYF.

The chain links TRBV18 to TRBJ1-1; TRBD1 might be the D (5 bases). Germline V gene data show CDR1 as KGHSH and CDR2 as LQKENI. This CDR3 contains 13 residues. V was pared by 4 bases and J by 5 bases, with 11 bases between. In DNA, the CDR3 is TGTGCCAGCTCACAGGGGAAGGGGACTGAAGCTTTCTTT. This codes for CASSQGKGTEAFF.

The J gene is TRBJ2-7, the V gene TRBV5-1; 7 nucleotides align to TRBD1. The CDR3 totals 13 residues. Unmatched junction bases numbered 3, after V lost 4 bases and J lost 2 bases. Looked up from germline, CDR1 is SGHRS and CDR2 is YFSETQ. CDR3 amino acids: CASSRDSTYEQYF. CDR3 coding DNA: TGCGCCAGCAGCCGGGACAGTACCTACGAGCAGTACTTC.

This chain links TRBV6-5 with TRBJ1-1; 7 positions match TRBD1. Germline V lookup: CDR1 MNHEY, CDR2 SVGAGI. CDR3 size: 14 residues. The V gene end was trimmed by 7 bases and the J gene end by 1 base; junction bases not matched to a gene: 6. CDR3 sequence: CASKTGFANTEAFF. DNA of the CDR3: TGTGCCAGCAAGACAGGGTTCGCGAACACTGAAGCTTTCTTT.

The chain employs TRBV7-9 and TRBJ2-1; 10 positions match TRBD2. Germline values: CDR1 SEHNR, CDR2 FQNEAQ (reference sequence). V was pared by 5 bases and J by 9 bases, with 13 bases of the junction left unmatched. This CDR3 has 16 amino acids. Written as DNA, the CDR3 is TGTGCCAGCAGCCCACGAGGGGGACTAGCGATAGGTGAGCAGTTCTTC. Translated: CASSPRGGLAIGEQFF. The variable domain in full, completed from reference TRBV7-9 and TRBJ2-1, reads DTGVSQNPRHKITKRGQNVTFRCDPISEHNRLYWYRQTLGQGPEFLTYFQNEAQLEKSRLLSDRFSAERPKGSFSTLEIQRTEQGDSAMYLCASSPRGGLAIGEQFFGPGTRLTVL.

This chain joins TRBV5-6 and TRBJ1-4; 7 positions match TRBD1. The CDR3 covers 15 residues. CDR1 SGHDT and CDR2 YYEEEE come from the germline V gene. V lost 3 bases, J lost 8 bases, and 10 bases stayed unmatched. CDR3 sequence: CASSYDRAAGEKLFF. CDR3 bases: TGTGCCAGCAGCTACGACAGGGCCGCGGGCGAAAAACTGTTTTTT.

This clone is a singleton in its sample. This chain connects TRBV7-8 to TRBJ2-1; 8 bases are a match to TRBD2. Per the germline V gene, CDR1 is SGHVS and CDR2 is FQNEAQ. J was trimmed by 8 bases and V by 7 bases; bases with no gene match: 16. The CDR3 is 16 amino acids. The DNA for the CDR3 is TGTGCCAGCACCCAGGACCTTAGCGGGGTGTACGATGAGCAGTTCTTC. It is translated as CASTQDLSGVYDEQFF. Supplemented by reference TRBV7-8 and TRBJ2-1, the full variable domain reads GAGVSQSPRYKVAKRGQDVALRCDPISGHVSLFWYQQALGQGPEFLTYFQNEAQLDKSGLPSDRFFAERPEGSVSTLKIQRTQQEDSAVYLCASTQDLSGVYDEQFFGPGTRLTVL.

This chain connects TRBV4-2 to TRBJ2-5; 14 nucleotides align to TRBD2. This CDR3 is 21 amino acids long. Germline assignment: CDR1 LGHNA and CDR2 YNFKEQ. V shed 2 bases and J 1 base; nucleotides not matched to a gene: 15. The CDR3 nucleotides are TGTGCCAGCAGCCAACGATCCCCCAGACTAGCGGGGGGGAATATCCAAGAGACCCAGTACTTC. Amino acids: CASSQRSPRLAGGNIQETQYF.

This clone was seen a single time. This chain connects TRBV2 to TRBJ2-4, with 8 bases lining up with TRBD2. The CDR3 sequence is 15 residues long. V lost 4 bases and J lost 7; bases outside the gene matches: 9. The V gene's germline CDR1 is SNHLY and CDR2 FYNNEI. CDR3: CASSVERGRYNIQYF. The CDR3 coding sequence is TGTGCCAGCAGTGTGGAGCGCGGGAGGTACAACATTCAGTACTTC.

This clone has only one observation. The chain couples TRBV7-9 to TRBJ2-5, with 10 bases fitting TRBD1. The J segment lost 5 bases and the V segment lost 5 bases, leaving 11 bases of the junction unmatched. The CDR3 length is 16 residues. The germline V gene has CDR1 SEHNR and CDR2 FQNEAQ (reference sequence). The CDR3 sequence: CASSPPGQGSRETQYF. The CDR3 DNA reads TGTGCCAGCAGCCCTCCGGGACAGGGGTCGCGGGAGACCCAGTACTTC.

In this sample, this clone turned up once. The V and J genes are TRBV9 and TRBJ1-2; D unresolved. V was pared by 3 bases and J by 0 bases, with 9 bases between. The CDR3 extends over 14 amino acids. The germline V gene has CDR1 SGDLS and CDR2 YYNGEE. The CDR3 reads CASSGVKSNYGYTF. The CDR3 nucleotides are TGTGCCAGCAGCGGAGTGAAATCTAACTATGGCTACACCTTC.

The chain combines TRBV7-2 with TRBJ2-5; D remains unclear. This CDR3 contains 14 residues. CDR1 is SGHTA and CDR2 is FQGNSA in the germline V gene. With 3 bases removed from V and 5 bases from J, the gap between germline ends came to 13 bases. The CDR3 DNA is TGTGCCAGCAGCTTTAATATAGCCGAGGAGACCCAGTACTTC. This translates into CASSFNIAEETQYF.

The chain employs TRBV6-4 and TRBJ2-2; 10 bases match TRBD1. The germline CDR1 and CDR2 sequences are MRHNA and SNTAGT. Trimming cost V 6 bases and J 2 bases; bases outside gene matches: 9. The CDR3 contains 17 residues. The CDR3 reads CASSAPGTGDNTGELFF. In DNA, the CDR3 is TGTGCCAGCAGCGCCCCCGGGACAGGGGATAACACCGGGGAGCTGTTTTTT.

This chain joins TRBV10-3 and TRBJ2-7; no firm D call. CDR1 is ENHRY, CDR2 SYGVKD, per germline. The V end lost 0 bases, the J end lost 0 bases, and 9 bases lay between the germline ends. The length of the CDR3 is 15 residues. In DNA form, the CDR3 reads TGTGCCATCAGTGAGTCGACATCGAGCTCCTACGAGCAGTACTTC. It is translated as CAISESTSSSYEQYF.

This sequence joins TRBV7-2 and TRBJ1-4; D gene unclear. V was clipped by 4 bases and J by 3 bases, with 9 bases between them. The CDR3 has 14 amino acids. Germline V gene data show CDR1 as SGHTA and CDR2 as FQGNSA. The CDR3 is CASSSPPANEKLFF. In DNA form, the CDR3 reads TGTGCCAGCAGCTCCCCCCCGGCTAATGAAAAACTGTTTTTT.

The chain has TRBV7-7 and TRBJ2-2; 7 nucleotides line up with TRBD1. J was trimmed by 4 bases and V by 5 bases; bases with no gene match: 25. Looked up from germline, CDR1 is SSHAT and CDR2 is FNYEAQ (reference sequence). This CDR3 has 21 residues. This CDR3 is CASSSEDHRGFRNIFTGELFF. The CDR3 DNA reads as TGTGCCAGCAGCAGTGAAGACCACAGGGGTTTCAGAAACATATTCACCGGGGAGCTGTTTTTT.

The genes are TRBV9 and TRBJ2-1; no definite D call. With 3 bases removed from V and 2 bases from J, the gap between germline ends came to 12 bases. Germline V gives CDR1 SGDLS, CDR2 YYNGEE. This CDR3 has 15 amino acids. In DNA form, the CDR3 reads TGTGCCAGCAGCGGAGTCGTAGTGGCCTACAATGAGCAGTTCTTC. Residues: CASSGVVVAYNEQFF. Full variable domain (rest looked up from reference TRBV9 and TRBJ2-1): DSGVTQTPKHLITATGQRVTLRCSPRSGDLSVYWYQQSLDQGLQFLIQYYNGEERAKGNILERFSAQQFPDLHSELNLSSLELGDSALYFCASSGVVVAYNEQFFGPGTRLTVL.

This clone showed up just once. This rearrangement joins TRBV18 to TRBJ1-5, with D uncertain. Per the germline V gene, CDR1 is KGHSH and CDR2 is LQKENI. The CDR3 contains 16 residues. V was trimmed by 3 bases and J by 6 bases, leaving 18 bases between them. In DNA form, the CDR3 reads TGTGCCAGCTCACCCCGGGATATCGGTGAAGGTCAGCCCCAGCATTTT. Protein product: CASSPRDIGEGQPQHF.

This chain links TRBV12-5 with TRBJ2-1; no firm D call. The CDR3 is 13 residues long. Trimming left V 3 bases short and J 4 bases short, with 7 bases between. Germline V lookup: CDR1 LGHNT, CDR2 FRNRAP. CDR3 sequence reads: CASGFLGYNEQFF. The DNA for the CDR3 is TGTGCTAGTGGTTTTCTAGGTTACAATGAGCAGTTCTTC.

This chain links TRBV2 with TRBJ2-2; tentative D call: TRBD1 (5 bases). Deletions cut 9 bases from V and 1 base from J, with 12 bases between. CDR1 SNHLY and CDR2 FYNNEI come from the germline V gene. CDR3 length: 14 amino acids. In nucleotides, the CDR3 is TGTGCCAGGGAAGGGGCGGTGAACACCGGGGAGCTGTTTTTT. Protein sequence: CAREGAVNTGELFF.

The chain combines TRBV5-6 with TRBJ2-5; weak D call: TRBD2 (5 bases). CDR1 is SGHDT and CDR2 is YYEEEE in the germline V gene. The CDR3 is 14 residues long. V was shortened by 2 bases and J by 1 base, with 9 bases between the two germline ends. This chain's CDR3 is CASSFVGLQETQYF. The CDR3 bases are TGTGCCAGCAGCTTTGTCGGACTCCAAGAGACCCAGTACTTC.

The chain joins TRBV7-9 to TRBJ2-2; maybe TRBD1 (6 bases). The V end was cut by 6 bases, the J end by 2 bases, with 22 bases between. Per germline, CDR1 SEHNR and CDR2 FQNEAQ (reference sequence). This CDR3 has 18 amino acids. The CDR3 region is CASRPNSVGQLNTGELFF. The CDR3 DNA follows: TGTGCCAGCAGACCGAACTCGGTGGGACAACTTAACACCGGGGAGCTGTTTTTT.

The gene calls are TRBV19 and TRBJ1-2; 11 bases match TRBD1. The CDR3 covers 16 residues. V lost 5 bases to trimming and J lost 3 bases; unmatched junction nucleotides: 8. Germline V gene data show CDR1 as LNHDA and CDR2 as SQIVND (reference sequence). This chain's CDR3 is CASSLGTGGLDYGYTF. In DNA, the CDR3 is TGTGCCAGTAGTCTTGGGACAGGGGGATTGGACTATGGCTACACCTTC.

This clone occurred once. The V gene is TRBV10-3, the J gene TRBJ2-5; 8 bases fit TRBD2. V was clipped by 6 bases and J by 0 bases; unmatched bases: 3. Germline-derived CDR1 and CDR2 are ENHRY and SYGVKD. This CDR3 is built from 14 residues. In DNA, the CDR3 is TGTGCCATCAGAACGGGGGGGTACCAAGAGACCCAGTACTTC. This codes for CAIRTGGYQETQYF.

V is TRBV6-1 and J is TRBJ1-2, with 10 positions matching TRBD1. The germline CDR1 and CDR2 sequences are MNHNS and SASEGT. The junction had 8 bases not matched to a gene; V was cut back by 6 bases and J by 10 bases. The CDR3 is 13 residues long. CDR3 sequence (DNA): TGTGCCAGCAGCGAGACAGGGGGCTTTGTCTACACCTTC. It yields the protein CASSETGGFVYTF.

The chain recombines TRBV10-2 with TRBJ1-1; possible D gene TRBD1, 6 bases. Germline V lookup: CDR1 WSHSY, CDR2 SAAADI. This CDR3 has 15 residues. V lost 6 bases and J 4 bases, leaving 18 bases between the germline ends. CDR3 residues: CASSLMGGAGTEAFF. In DNA, the CDR3 is TGCGCCAGCAGCCTAATGGGGGGGGCCGGCACTGAAGCTTTCTTT.